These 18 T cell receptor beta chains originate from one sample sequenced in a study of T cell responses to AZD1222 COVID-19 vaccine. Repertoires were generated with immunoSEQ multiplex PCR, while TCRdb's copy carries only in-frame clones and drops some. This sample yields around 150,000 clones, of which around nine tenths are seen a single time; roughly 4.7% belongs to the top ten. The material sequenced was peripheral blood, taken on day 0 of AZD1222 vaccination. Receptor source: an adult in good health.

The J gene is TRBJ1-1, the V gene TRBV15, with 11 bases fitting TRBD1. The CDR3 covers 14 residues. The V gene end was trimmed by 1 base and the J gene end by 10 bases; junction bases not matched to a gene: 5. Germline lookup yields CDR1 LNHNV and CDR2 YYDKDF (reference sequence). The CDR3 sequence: CATSRGRTGGTAFF. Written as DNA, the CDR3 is TGTGCCACCAGCAGAGGGCGGACAGGGGGCACAGCTTTCTTT. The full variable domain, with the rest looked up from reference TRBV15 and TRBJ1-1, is DAMVIQNPRYQVTQFGKPVTLSCSQTLNHNVMYWYQQKSSQAPKLLFHYYDKDFNNEADTPDNFQSRRPNTSFCFLDIRSPGLGDTAMYLCATSRGRTGGTAFFGQGTRLTVV.

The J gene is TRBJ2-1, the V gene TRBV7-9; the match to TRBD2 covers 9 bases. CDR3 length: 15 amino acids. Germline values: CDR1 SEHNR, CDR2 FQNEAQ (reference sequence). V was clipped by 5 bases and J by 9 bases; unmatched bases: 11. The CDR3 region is CASSPGAGGPSEQFF. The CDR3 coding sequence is TGTGCCAGCAGCCCGGGGGCGGGAGGGCCGAGTGAGCAGTTCTTC.

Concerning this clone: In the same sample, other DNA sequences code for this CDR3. The DNA of the CDR3 is TGTGCCAGCAGTTCTTATGAAAAACTGTTTTTT. Protein sequence: CASSSYEKLFF. The V gene is TRBV12-3 or TRBV12-4, the J gene TRBJ1-4; D gene ambiguous. The germline V and J ends were trimmed by 4 bases and 6 bases, with 3 bases remaining between them. CDR3 length: 11 amino acids.

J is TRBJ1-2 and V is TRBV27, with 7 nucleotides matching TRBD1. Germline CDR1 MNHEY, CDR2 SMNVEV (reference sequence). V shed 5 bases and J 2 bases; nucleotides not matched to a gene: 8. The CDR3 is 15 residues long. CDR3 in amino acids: CASSLLGTANYGYTF. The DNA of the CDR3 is TGTGCCAGCAGTCTACTAGGGACAGCGAACTATGGCTACACCTTC.

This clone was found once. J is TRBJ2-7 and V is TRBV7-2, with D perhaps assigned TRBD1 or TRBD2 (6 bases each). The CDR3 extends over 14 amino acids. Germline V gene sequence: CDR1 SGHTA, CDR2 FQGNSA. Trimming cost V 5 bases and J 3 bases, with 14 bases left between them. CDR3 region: CASSPPGAGYEQYF. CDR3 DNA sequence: TGTGCCAGCAGCCCCCCGGGGGCGGGCTACGAGCAGTACTTC.

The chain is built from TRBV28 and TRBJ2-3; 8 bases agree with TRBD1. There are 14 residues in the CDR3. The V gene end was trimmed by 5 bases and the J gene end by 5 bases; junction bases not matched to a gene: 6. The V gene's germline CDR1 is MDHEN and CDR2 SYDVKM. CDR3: CASSAYRGRDTQYF. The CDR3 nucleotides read TGTGCCAGCAGTGCCTACAGGGGGAGAGATACGCAGTATTTT.

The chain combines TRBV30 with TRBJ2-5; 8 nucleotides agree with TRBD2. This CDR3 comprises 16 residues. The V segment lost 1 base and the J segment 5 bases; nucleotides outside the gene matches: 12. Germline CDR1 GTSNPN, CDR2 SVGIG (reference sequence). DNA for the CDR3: TGTGCCTGGAGTGCCCCGGGACTAGATTCAGGTGAGACCCAGTACTTC. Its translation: CAWSAPGLDSGETQYF.

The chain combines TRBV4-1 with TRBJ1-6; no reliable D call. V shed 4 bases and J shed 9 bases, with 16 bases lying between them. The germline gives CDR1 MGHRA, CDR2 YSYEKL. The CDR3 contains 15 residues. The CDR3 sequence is CASSRASGVGSPLHF. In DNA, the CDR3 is TGCGCCAGCAGCCGGGCCTCCGGGGTGGGTTCACCCCTCCACTTT.

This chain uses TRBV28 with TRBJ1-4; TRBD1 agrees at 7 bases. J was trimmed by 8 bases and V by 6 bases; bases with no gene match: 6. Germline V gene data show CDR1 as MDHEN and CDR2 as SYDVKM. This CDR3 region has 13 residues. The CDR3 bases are TGTGCCAGCAGGTACAGGGGTAGGGAAAAACTGTTTTTT. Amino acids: CASRYRGREKLFF.

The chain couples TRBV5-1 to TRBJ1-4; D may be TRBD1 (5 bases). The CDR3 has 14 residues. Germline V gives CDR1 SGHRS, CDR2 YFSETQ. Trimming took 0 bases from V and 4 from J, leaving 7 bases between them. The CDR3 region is CASSLVGGNEKLFF. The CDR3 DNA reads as TGCGCCAGCAGCTTGGTGGGGGGTAATGAAAAACTGTTTTTT.

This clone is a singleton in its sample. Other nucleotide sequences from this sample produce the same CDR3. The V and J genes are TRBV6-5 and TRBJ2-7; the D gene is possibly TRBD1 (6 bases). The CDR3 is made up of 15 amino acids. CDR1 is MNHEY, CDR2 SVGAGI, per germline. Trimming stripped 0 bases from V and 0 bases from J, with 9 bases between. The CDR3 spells CASSYSGGSSYEQYF. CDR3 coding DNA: TGTGCCAGCAGTTACTCAGGGGGTTCCTCCTACGAGCAGTACTTC.

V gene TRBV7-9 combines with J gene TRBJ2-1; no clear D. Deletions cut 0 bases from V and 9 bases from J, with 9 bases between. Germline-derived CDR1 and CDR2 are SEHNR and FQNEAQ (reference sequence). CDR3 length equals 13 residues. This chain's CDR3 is CASSLAKAAEQFF. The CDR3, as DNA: TGTGCCAGCAGCTTAGCGAAAGCCGCTGAGCAGTTCTTC.

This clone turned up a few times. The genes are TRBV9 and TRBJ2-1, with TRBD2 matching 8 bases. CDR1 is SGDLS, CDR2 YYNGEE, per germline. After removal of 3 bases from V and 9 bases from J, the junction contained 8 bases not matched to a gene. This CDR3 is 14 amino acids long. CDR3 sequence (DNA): TGTGCCAGCAGCGCACAGGACAGCGGGGGTGAGCAGTTCTTC. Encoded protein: CASSAQDSGGEQFF.

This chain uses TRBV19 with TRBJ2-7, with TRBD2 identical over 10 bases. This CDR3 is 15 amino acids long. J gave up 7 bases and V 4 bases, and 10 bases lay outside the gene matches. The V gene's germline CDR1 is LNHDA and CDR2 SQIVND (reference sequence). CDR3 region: CASSTVGSGRVEQYF. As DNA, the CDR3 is TGTGCCAGTAGTACCGTGGGGAGCGGGAGGGTTGAGCAGTACTTC. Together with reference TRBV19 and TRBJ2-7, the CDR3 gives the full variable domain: DGGITQSPKYLFRKEGQNVTLSCEQNLNHDAMYWYRQDPGQGLRLIYYSQIVNDFQKGDIAEGYSVSREKKESFPLTVTSAQKNPTAFYLCASSTVGSGRVEQYFGPGTRLTVT.

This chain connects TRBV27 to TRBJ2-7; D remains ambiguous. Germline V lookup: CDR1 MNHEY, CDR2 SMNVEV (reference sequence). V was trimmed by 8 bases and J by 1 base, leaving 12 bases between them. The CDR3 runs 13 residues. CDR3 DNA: TGTGCCAGCGCCCCGGCGGTTTCCTACGAGCAGTACTTC. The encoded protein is CASAPAVSYEQYF.

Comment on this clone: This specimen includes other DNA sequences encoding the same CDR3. CDR3 amino acids: CASGLASYNEQFF. CDR3 DNA: TGTGCCAGCGGCCTGGCCTCCTACAATGAGCAGTTCTTC. The rearrangement joins TRBV2 to TRBJ2-1; no reliable D call. Deletions cut 8 bases from V and 0 bases from J, with 8 bases between. The CDR3 is made up of 13 amino acids. Looked up from germline, CDR1 is SNHLY and CDR2 is FYNNEI. The entire variable domain, with the rest obtained from reference TRBV2 and TRBJ2-1, is as follows: EPEVTQTPSHQVTQMGQEVILRCVPISNHLYFYWYRQILGQKVEFLVSFYNNEISEKSEIFDDQFSVERPDGSNFTLKIRSTKLEDSAMYFCASGLASYNEQFFGPGTRLTVL.

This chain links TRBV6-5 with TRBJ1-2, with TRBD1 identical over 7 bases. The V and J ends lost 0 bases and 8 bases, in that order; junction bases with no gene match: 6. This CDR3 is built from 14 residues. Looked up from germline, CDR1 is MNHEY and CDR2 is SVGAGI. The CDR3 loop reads CASSYSRGSVGYTF. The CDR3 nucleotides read TGTGCCAGCAGTTACTCCAGGGGGAGTGTAGGCTACACCTTC.

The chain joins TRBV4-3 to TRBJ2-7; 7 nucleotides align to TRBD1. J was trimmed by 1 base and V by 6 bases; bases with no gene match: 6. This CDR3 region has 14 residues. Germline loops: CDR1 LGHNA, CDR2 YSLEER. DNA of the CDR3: TGCGCCAGCAGGCCGGGACAGTCTTCCTACGAGCAGTACTTC. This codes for CASRPGQSSYEQYF.